These T cell receptor beta chains were read from a single sample in a study of T-cell memory formation after mild COVID-19. TCRdb ran MiXCR on the 5' RACE reads and lists one entry per CDR3 protein. The top ten hold 7.5% to 9.5% of the sample, which has fewer than 550,000 distinct CDR3 sequences, around 20% seen once. The sequencing input was PBMCs or a T cell subset sorted from them (not recorded which). The receptors here all came from an adult woman who had mild COVID-19 (a few samples of this study predate the infection). Cell type and time point are not known. Each CDR3 is given with its conserved first and last residue. D genes are given only for firm matches. Some rows mark clone size as missing; the rest say once, few, many or name a class of expanded clone.

d_gene,j_gene,abundance,len,v_gene,CDR3aa,CDR3nt
.,TRBJ2-4,.,15,TRBV12-3/TRBV12-4,CASSLLGMGKNIQYF,TGTGCCAGCAGTTTATTGGGGATGGGCAAAAACATTCAGTACTTC
.,TRBJ1-2,.,16,TRBV30,CAWSVGGAGVNYGYTF,TGTGCCTGGAGTGTGGGAGGGGCCGGGGTTAACTATGGCTACACCTTC
.,TRBJ2-1,.,14,TRBV5-1,CASSLATDYNEQFF,TGCGCCAGCAGCTTGGCCACGGACTACAATGAGCAGTTCTTC
.,TRBJ2-1,few,13,TRBV29-1,CSVEAATYNEQFF,TGCAGCGTTGAAGCCGCCACGTACAATGAGCAGTTCTTC
TRBD2,TRBJ2-5,few,16,TRBV15,CATRPRTSGLQETQYF,TGTGCCACCCGTCCCCGGACTAGCGGATTACAAGAGACCCAGTACTTC
.,TRBJ1-2,few,13,TRBV12-3/TRBV12-4,CASSLNSNYGYTF,TGTGCCAGCAGTTTAAATTCTAACTATGGCTACACCTTC
TRBD1,TRBJ1-1,.,15,TRBV13,CASSASGTGSTEAFF,TGTGCCAGCAGCGCGTCCGGGACAGGGAGCACTGAAGCTTTCTTT
.,TRBJ1-1,.,16,TRBV7-3,CASSLNPGVSNTEAFF,TGTGCCAGCAGCTTAAACCCAGGGGTCTCGAACACTGAAGCTTTCTTT
TRBD2,TRBJ2-7,.,19,TRBV5-6,CASSSSVGLAGGSSYEQYF,TGTGCCAGCAGCTCGTCGGTTGGACTAGCGGGGGGGAGCTCCTACGAGCAGTACTTC
TRBD1,TRBJ2-7,few,16,TRBV7-9,CASSLSGGLSPYEQYF,TGTGCCAGCAGCTTATCAGGGGGCCTAAGCCCTTACGAGCAGTACTTC
.,TRBJ2-3,.,14,TRBV18,CASSPQRVTDTQYF,TGTGCCAGCTCACCTCAAAGGGTCACAGATACGCAGTATTTT
TRBD1,TRBJ2-3,few,19,TRBV7-3,CASSTPGQGKTGGTDTQYF,TGTGCCAGCAGCACCCCGGGACAGGGGAAGACTGGCGGCACAGATACGCAGTATTTT
.,TRBJ2-1,few,15,TRBV19,CASSIASGLYNEQFF,TGTGCCAGTAGTATAGCGAGCGGGCTCTACAATGAGCAGTTCTTC
.,TRBJ2-6,.,16,TRBV7-3,CASSLTSGAGANVLTF,TGTGCCAGCAGCTTAACATCAGGAGCTGGGGCCAACGTCCTGACTTTC
.,TRBJ1-1,.,13,TRBV5-6,CASRVRVNTEAFF,TGTGCCAGCAGGGTGAGGGTGAACACTGAAGCTTTCTTT
.,TRBJ2-6,.,13,TRBV29-1,CSVAGRGANVLTF,TGCAGCGTTGCGGGTAGGGGGGCCAACGTCCTGACTTTC
.,TRBJ2-7,few,12,TRBV21-1,CIRDRGFYEQYF,TGTATAAGGGACAGGGGGTTCTACGAGCAGTACTTC
.,TRBJ2-3,few,15,TRBV10-3,CAISESERNTDTQYF,TGTGCCATCAGTGAGTCCGAGCGGAACACAGATACGCAGTATTTT
.,TRBJ1-1,.,16,TRBV6-5,CASSFEGGTVNTEAFF,TGTGCCAGCAGTTTCGAGGGGGGTACAGTGAACACTGAAGCTTTCTTT
TRBD2,TRBJ2-3,.,17,TRBV24-1,CATSDPGTSGSTDTQYF,TGTGCCACCAGTGATCCGGGGACTAGCGGAAGCACAGATACGCAGTATTTT
.,TRBJ2-4,.,15,TRBV20-1,CSAAVWDSPGDIQYF,TGCAGTGCCGCGGTCTGGGACTCGCCAGGTGACATTCAGTACTTC
.,TRBJ1-1,many,13,TRBV10-3,CAISEQGETEAFF,TGTGCCATCAGTGAACAGGGCGAGACTGAAGCTTTCTTT